This TCR beta chain is from a study of beta chain features in type 1 diabetes. The study's findings and limits: Researchers reported that naive, central memory and Treg TCRB repertoires appeared more similar in patients than in healthy donors. PCR, the amplification step, might favor shorter templates, equally in patients and controls. Moderate but significant shortening of TCRB CDR3s was recorded in all four CD4+ subsets from Type 1 diabetes patients.

The CDR3 is 14 residues long. Trimming took off 2 bases at V and 6 bases at J, with 11 bases between the two ends. Germline V lookup: CDR1 MDHEN, CDR2 SYDVKM. The investigators reverse transcribed all of the isolated RNA, so they sequenced expressed TCRB transcripts. Mean read depth for naive, central memory and regulatory T cell samples was about 3.6 million reads. Here immunoSEQ multiplex PCR was the method, and the copy in TCRdb shows in-frame clones only, minus some. The sample records some 190,000 clones, 7.8% being singletons. This clone has more than one count but fewer than ten. The target antigen is unknown.

The rearrangement joins TRBV28 to TRBJ1-5; D unresolved. The sample taken for sequencing was central memory CD4+ T cells from blood. The origin of this receptor is a woman between 35 and 50 years old with type 1 diabetes. This chain's CDR3 is CASSLGGVSQPQHF. The CDR3 DNA reads as TGTGCCAGCAGTTTAGGCGGAGTAAGTCAGCCCCAGCATTTT.